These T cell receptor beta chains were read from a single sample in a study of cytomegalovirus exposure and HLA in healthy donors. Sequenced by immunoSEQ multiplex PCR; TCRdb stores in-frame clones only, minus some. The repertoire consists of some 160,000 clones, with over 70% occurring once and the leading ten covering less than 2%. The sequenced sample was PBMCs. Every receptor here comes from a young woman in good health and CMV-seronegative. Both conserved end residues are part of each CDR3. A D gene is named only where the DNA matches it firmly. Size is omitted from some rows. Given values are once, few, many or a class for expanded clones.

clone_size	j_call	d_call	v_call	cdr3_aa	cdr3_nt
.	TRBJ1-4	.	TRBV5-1	CASSLQGIDEKLFF	TGCGCCAGCAGCCTCCAGGGTATTGATGAAAAACTGTTTTTT
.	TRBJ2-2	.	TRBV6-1	CASSVVGAGANLGELFF	TGTGCCAGCAGTGTCGTGGGGGCAGGGGCTAACCTCGGGGAGCTGTTTTTT
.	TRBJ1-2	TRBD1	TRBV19	CASSRGTGGAGYGYTF	TGTGCCAGTAGTAGGGGGACAGGGGGGGCAGGCTATGGCTACACCTTC
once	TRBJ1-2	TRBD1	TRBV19	CASRTGGDGYTF	TGTGCCAGTAGGACAGGGGGTGATGGCTACACCTTC
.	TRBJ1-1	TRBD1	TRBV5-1	CASSLAGTGLGGAFF	TGCGCCAGCAGCTTGGCCGGGACAGGTCTCGGCGGAGCTTTCTTT
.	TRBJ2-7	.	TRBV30	CAWSDGGPYEQYF	TGTGCCTGGAGTGACGGGGGTCCCTACGAGCAGTACTTC
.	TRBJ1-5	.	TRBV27	CASRPTGLFSNQPQHF	TGTGCCAGCAGGCCGACAGGCCTTTTTAGCAATCAGCCCCAGCATTTT
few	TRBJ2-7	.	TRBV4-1	CASSSREKPYEQYF	TGCGCCAGCAGCTCCAGGGAAAAACCCTACGAGCAGTACTTC
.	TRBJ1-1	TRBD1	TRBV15	CATSGDRRPNTEAFF	TGTGCCACCAGTGGGGACAGGCGCCCGAACACTGAAGCTTTCTTT
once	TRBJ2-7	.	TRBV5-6	CASSLVTGAAYEQYF	TGTGCCAGCAGCTTGGTTACAGGAGCCGCCTACGAGCAGTACTTC
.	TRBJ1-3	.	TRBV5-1	CASSLGSVSGNTIYF	TGCGCCAGCAGCTTGGGGTCAGTCTCTGGAAACACCATATATTTT
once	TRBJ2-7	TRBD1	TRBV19	CASSKPGQTSYEQYF	TGTGCCAGTAGTAAGCCGGGACAGACATCCTACGAGCAGTACTTC
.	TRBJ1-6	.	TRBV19	CASSLRQRDSPLHF	TGTGCCAGTAGTCTCCGTCAGAGGGATTCACCCCTCCACTTT
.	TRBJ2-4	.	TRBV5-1	CASSWEGQDGIQYF	TGCGCCAGCAGCTGGGAGGGACAGGACGGCATTCAGTACTTC
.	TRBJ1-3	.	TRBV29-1	CSVESGNTIYF	TGCAGCGTTGAATCGGGGAACACCATATATTTT
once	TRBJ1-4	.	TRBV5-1	CASSPLFNEKLFF	TGCGCCAGCAGCCCCCTATTTAATGAAAAACTGTTTTTT
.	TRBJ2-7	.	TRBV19	CASSAKVQGSEQYF	TGTGCCAGTAGTGCTAAAGTCCAGGGGTCGGAGCAGTACTTC
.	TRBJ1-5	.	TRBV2	CASSEGGTVAQPQHF	TGTGCCAGCAGTGAAGGGGGCACCGTGGCTCAGCCCCAGCATTTT
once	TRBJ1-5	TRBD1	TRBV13	CASSLGQGTGNQPQHF	TGTGCCAGCAGCTTAGGACAGGGGACTGGCAATCAGCCCCAGCATTTT
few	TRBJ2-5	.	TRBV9	CASSRGGADIETQYF	TGTGCCAGCAGTCGTGGCGGGGCCGATATCGAGACCCAGTACTTC
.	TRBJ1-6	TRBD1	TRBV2	CASSNRQGSTASYNSPLHF	TGTGCCAGCAGTAATAGACAGGGATCTACGGCTTCCTATAATTCACCCCTCCACTTT
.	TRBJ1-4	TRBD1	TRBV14	CASSRLQGGNEKLFF	TGTGCCAGCAGCCGATTACAGGGGGGGAATGAAAAACTGTTTTTT
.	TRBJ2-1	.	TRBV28	CAGGGGPASYNEQFF	TGTGCCGGAGGGGGGGGGCCCGCCTCCTACAATGAGCAGTTCTTC
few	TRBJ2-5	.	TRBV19	CATQGSNQETQYF	TGTGCCACCCAGGGCAGTAACCAAGAGACCCAGTACTTC
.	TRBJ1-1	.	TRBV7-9	CASSSWWTRKNTEAFF	TGTGCCAGCAGCTCCTGGTGGACAAGAAAGAACACTGAAGCTTTCTTT
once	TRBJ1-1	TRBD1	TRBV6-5	CASSWGQGNTEAFF	TGTGCCAGCAGTTGGGGACAGGGCAACACTGAAGCTTTCTTT
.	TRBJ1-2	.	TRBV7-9	CASRFTGFSNYGYTF	TGTGCCAGCAGGTTCACAGGCTTCTCTAACTATGGCTACACCTTC
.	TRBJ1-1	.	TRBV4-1	CASSQGGRGLNTEAFF	TGCGCCAGCAGCCAAGGAGGCAGGGGCCTGAACACTGAAGCTTTCTTT
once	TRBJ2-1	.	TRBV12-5	CASGLWDTRNEQFF	TGTGCTAGTGGTCTTTGGGACACGAGAAATGAGCAGTTCTTC
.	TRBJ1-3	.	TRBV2	CASSEARQIRNTIYF	TGTGCCAGCAGTGAAGCGCGGCAGATCCGAAACACCATATATTTT
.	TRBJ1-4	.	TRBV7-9	CASSLTATNEKLFF	TGTGCCAGCAGCTTAACGGCAACTAATGAAAAACTGTTTTTT
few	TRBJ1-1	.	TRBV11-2	CASRTGYSAEAFF	TGTGCCAGCCGGACGGGGTATTCAGCTGAAGCTTTCTTT
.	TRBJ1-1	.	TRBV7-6	CASSQNAGSNTEAFF	TGTGCCAGCAGCCAAAACGCAGGATCCAACACTGAAGCTTTCTTT
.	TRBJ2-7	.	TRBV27	CASSLTGPPAPEQYF	TGTGCCAGCAGTCTCACAGGGCCTCCAGCACCCGAGCAGTACTTC
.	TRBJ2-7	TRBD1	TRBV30	CAWSTTGGPYEQYF	TGTGCCTGGAGTACTACAGGGGGCCCCTACGAGCAGTACTTC
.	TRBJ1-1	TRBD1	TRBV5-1	CASSLGYRGRNTEAFF	TGCGCCAGCAGCTTGGGATACAGGGGGCGAAACACTGAAGCTTTCTTT
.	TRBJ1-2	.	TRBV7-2	CASSATQESYGYTF	TGTGCCAGCAGCGCAACACAGGAAAGCTATGGCTACACCTTC
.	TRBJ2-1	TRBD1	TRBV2	CASSRGTGGAAHEQFF	TGTGCCAGCAGTCGTGGGACAGGGGGCGCGGCCCATGAGCAGTTCTTC
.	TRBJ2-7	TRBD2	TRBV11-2	CASSLGSGGYEQYF	TGTGCCAGCAGCTTGGGTAGCGGGGGCTACGAGCAGTACTTC
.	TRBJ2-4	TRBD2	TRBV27	CASSSVTSGKNIQYF	TGTGCCAGCAGCTCCGTGACTAGCGGAAAAAACATTCAGTACTTC
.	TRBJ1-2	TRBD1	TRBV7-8	CASSLNRGGYGYTF	TGTGCCAGCAGCTTAAACAGGGGGGGCTATGGCTACACCTTC
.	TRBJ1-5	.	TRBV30	CAWSVGVDQPQHF	TGTGCCTGGAGTGTAGGGGTTGATCAGCCCCAGCATTTT
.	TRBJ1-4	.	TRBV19	CASSVRELNEKLFF	TGTGCCAGTAGTGTCAGGGAACTCAATGAAAAACTGTTTTTT
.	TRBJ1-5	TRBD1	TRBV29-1	CSVCLGQGGQPQHF	TGCAGCGTATGCCTGGGACAGGGAGGGCAGCCCCAGCATTTT
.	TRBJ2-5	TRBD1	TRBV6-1	CATSRDRVRETQYF	TGTGCCACCTCGAGGGACAGGGTCAGAGAGACCCAGTACTTC
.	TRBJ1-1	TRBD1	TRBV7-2	CASTPGTGGAEAFF	TGTGCCAGCACCCCTGGGACAGGCGGGGCTGAAGCTTTCTTT
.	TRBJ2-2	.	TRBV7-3	CASSLGSSTGELFF	TGTGCCAGCAGCTTAGGGAGTAGCACCGGGGAGCTGTTTTTT
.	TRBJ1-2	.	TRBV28	CASSPGLLNYGYTF	TGTGCCAGCAGTCCGGGACTGCTTAACTATGGCTACACCTTC
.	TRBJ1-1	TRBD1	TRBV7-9	CASSSGQGPNTEAFF	TGTGCCAGCAGCTCAGGACAGGGACCGAACACTGAAGCTTTCTTT
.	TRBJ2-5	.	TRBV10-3	CAISPGQQGETQYF	TGTGCCATCAGCCCAGGACAGCAGGGGGAGACCCAGTACTTC